This T cell receptor beta chain was recovered during a study of T cell repertoires in cytomegalovirus infection. About the research overall: HLA-C-restricted CMV epitopes, recently identified, and well-studied HLA-B-restricted ones were used by the study. From public TCR beta signatures came an indication of both CMV infection and matching HLA type.

Study findings and constraints: Cumulated frequencies of public TCR beta families served to identify carriers of CMV plus the relevant HLA.

Via MiXCR, TCRdb re-called the reads, giving one row per CDR3 protein. This repertoire shows about 71,000 distinct CDR3 sequences, roughly 20% found once; its top ten account for roughly two thirds. Concerning this clonotype: The antigen is undetermined.

Germline-derived CDR1 and CDR2 are SGHVS and FNYEAQ. The CDR3 is made up of 15 amino acids. The V gene lost 6 bases and the J gene lost 1 base, with 13 bases spanning the gap. Sequenced here: CD8+ T cells from cultured PBMCs, sampled from culture after CMV antigen stimulation. The gene calls are TRBV7-6 and TRBJ1-3; maybe TRBD1 (5 bases). The TCR sequence derives from a human donor in good health (CMV status not recorded). Some clones in this sample may be carry-over from other donors' samples. This CDR3 is CASSSGRGSGNTIYF. The DNA of the CDR3 is TGTGCCAGCAGTTCGGGACGTGGATCTGGAAACACCATATATTTT.